The 13 T cell receptor beta chains presented below share a single source sample, sequenced in a study of cytomegalovirus exposure and HLA in healthy donors. PCR amplification relied on 60 Vbeta primers (plus 13 Jbeta primers). TCRdb keeps only in-frame clones here, not all; method: immunoSEQ multiplex PCR. The sample includes 100,000 to 150,000 clones, around 78% of them seen just once. Material: PBMCs. These receptors were taken from a woman between 18 and 30 years old in good health and CMV-seronegative.

The genes are TRBV6-1 and TRBJ2-7; 8 nucleotides match TRBD2. The germline V gene encodes CDR1 MNHNS and CDR2 SASEGT. The CDR3 is 14 amino acids. With 4 bases clipped from V and 4 bases from J, the junction kept 6 bases outside the gene matches. This CDR3 is CASSVAGGTYEQYF. The DNA for the CDR3 is TGTGCCAGCAGTGTTGCGGGAGGAACGTACGAGCAGTACTTC.

The rearrangement uses TRBV25-1 and TRBJ1-4, with D possibly TRBD1 on 6 matching bases. Germline-derived CDR1 and CDR2 are MGHDK and SYGVNS. This CDR3 comprises 14 residues. Trimming pared 4 bases from V and 4 bases from J, leaving 10 bases between. CDR3 bases: TGTGCCAGCAGTGGAGGGGGGGGTAATGAAAAACTGTTTTTT. Translating gives CASSGGGGNEKLFF.

About this clone: Other DNA variants within this sample encode the same CDR3. V is TRBV7-8 and J is TRBJ1-2, with a possible D match to TRBD1 (5 bases). The V and J ends lost 5 bases and 0 bases respectively, with 13 bases between them. Germline loops: CDR1 SGHVS, CDR2 FQNEAQ. The CDR3 runs to 15 residues. Here the CDR3 reads CASSLRGEANYGYTF. The CDR3 DNA sequence: TGTGCCAGCAGCCTCCGGGGGGAGGCTAACTATGGCTACACCTTC.

This clone appeared a few times. V usage is TRBV15 and J usage is TRBJ1-2; 9 positions agree with TRBD1. J lost 1 base, V lost 1 base, and 1 base had no gene match. CDR1 is LNHNV and CDR2 is YYDKDF in the germline V gene (reference sequence). The CDR3 sequence is 15 residues long. DNA for the CDR3: TGTGCCACCAGCAGAGGACAGGGGGTTAACTATGGCTACACCTTC. Its protein is CATSRGQGVNYGYTF.

The V and J genes are TRBV19 and TRBJ2-2; 8 bases fit TRBD1. CDR1 LNHDA and CDR2 SQIVND come from the germline V gene (reference sequence). V dropped 6 bases and J dropped 7; count of bases not matched to a gene: 10. This CDR3 spans 15 amino acids. CDR3 sequence: CASRKDRENGGELFF. CDR3 sequence (DNA): TGTGCCAGTAGAAAGGACAGGGAAAACGGCGGGGAGCTGTTTTTT.

This clone was detected once. V usage is TRBV19 and J usage is TRBJ2-7; 12 bases are a match to TRBD2. Germline V CDR1 and CDR2: LNHDA, SQIVND (reference sequence). The CDR3 spans 17 residues. The V and J ends lost 5 bases and 5 bases, in that order; junction bases with no gene match: 13. CDR3 bases: TGTGCCAGTAGTCCTAGTGTGACTAGCGGGAGTGAAAACGAGCAGTACTTC. It yields the protein CASSPSVTSGSENEQYF.

This sequence joins TRBV7-9 and TRBJ2-7, with D perhaps TRBD2 (5 bases). CDR1 SEHNR and CDR2 FQNEAQ come from the germline V gene (reference sequence). V gave up 0 bases and J gave up 2 bases, with 8 bases separating them. This CDR3 contains 14 residues. The CDR3 is CASSLARGPYEQYF. The CDR3 region has the DNA TGTGCCAGCAGCTTAGCCCGGGGTCCCTACGAGCAGTACTTC.

The V gene is TRBV5-1, the J gene TRBJ2-2; 7 nucleotides align to TRBD2. CDR3 length: 15 residues. Germline CDR1 is SGHRS and CDR2 is YFSETQ. Trimming cost V 7 bases and J 5 bases; bases outside gene matches: 11. CDR3 region: CASAVTAGSTGELFF. The CDR3 coding sequence is TGCGCCAGCGCCGTCACAGCGGGGAGTACCGGGGAGCTGTTTTTT.

With regard to this clone: An end of the junction differs from the germline gene, which may be a read error. This chain uses TRBV2 with TRBJ1-5; 9 nucleotides line up with TRBD1. The germline V gene encodes CDR1 SNHLY and CDR2 FYNNEI. The CDR3 sequence is 18 residues long. The DNA for the CDR3 is TGTGCCAGCAGGGAAGGGACAGGGTCTAGGGATAGCAATCAGCCCCAGCATTTT. This codes for CASREGTGSRDSNQPQHF. Variable domain in full (rest from reference TRBV2 and TRBJ1-5): EPEVTQTPSHQVTQMGQEVILRCVPISNHLYFYWYRQILGQKVEFLVSFYNNEISEKSEIFDDQFSVERPDGSNFTLKIRSTKLEDSAMYFCASREGTGSRDSNQPQHFGDGTRLSIL.

This rearrangement joins TRBV7-8 to TRBJ2-2, with 12 bases lining up with TRBD2. Germline values: CDR1 SGHVS, CDR2 FQNEAQ. This CDR3 is 18 amino acids long. With 4 bases clipped from V and 0 bases from J, the junction kept 6 bases outside the gene matches. In nucleotides, the CDR3 is TGTGCCAGCAGCTCGAGACTAGCGGGAGCTGCGAACACCGGGGAGCTGTTTTTT. Translating it yields CASSSRLAGAANTGELFF.

The chain is built from TRBV7-2 and TRBJ1-3; D uncertain. The CDR3 totals 15 residues. CDR1 and CDR2 from the germline V gene are SGHTA and FQGNSA. Trimming left V 1 base short and J 7 bases short, with 14 bases between. CDR3 sequence: CASSLDPGTSNTIYF. As DNA, the CDR3 is TGTGCCAGCAGCTTAGACCCGGGAACATCGAACACCATATATTTT.

This clone came up once. J is TRBJ1-1 and V is TRBV10-1; 7 nucleotides match TRBD1. The V segment lost 4 bases and the J segment 0 bases; nucleotides outside the gene matches: 11. This CDR3 region has 17 residues. Germline V gene data show CDR1 as WNHNN and CDR2 as SYGVQD (reference sequence). The chain's CDR3 is CASSGGPTGLMNTEAFF. The CDR3 DNA sequence: TGCGCCAGCAGTGGGGGTCCGACAGGGCTCATGAACACTGAAGCTTTCTTT.

The chain couples TRBV5-5 to TRBJ2-7; TRBD2 is a possible D gene (5 bases). This CDR3 is 13 amino acids long. Looked up from germline, CDR1 is SGHKS and CDR2 is YYEKEE (reference sequence). The V gene lost 4 bases and the J gene lost 6 bases, with 14 bases spanning the gap. CDR3 DNA: TGTGCCAGCAGCCGGGCGCGGGTTGGCGAGCAGTACTTC. It is translated as CASSRARVGEQYF. Drawing the rest from reference TRBV5-5 and TRBJ2-7, the complete variable domain is DAGVTQSPTHLIKTRGQQVTLRCSPISGHKSVSWYQQVLGQGPQFIFQYYEKEERGRGNFPDRFSARQFPNYSSELNVNALLLGDSALYLCASSRARVGEQYFGPGTRLTVT.